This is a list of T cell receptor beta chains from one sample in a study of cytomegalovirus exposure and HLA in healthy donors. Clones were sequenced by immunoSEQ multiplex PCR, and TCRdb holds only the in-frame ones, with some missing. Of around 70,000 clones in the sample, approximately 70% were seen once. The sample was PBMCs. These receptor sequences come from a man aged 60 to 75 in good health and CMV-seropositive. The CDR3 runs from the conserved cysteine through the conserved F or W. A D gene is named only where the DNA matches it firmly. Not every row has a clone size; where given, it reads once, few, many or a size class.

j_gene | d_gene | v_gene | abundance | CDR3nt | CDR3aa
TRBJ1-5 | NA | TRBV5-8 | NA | TGTGCCAGCAGCTTGCGGGAGGCCCTCAATCAGCCCCAGCATTTT | CASSLREALNQPQHF
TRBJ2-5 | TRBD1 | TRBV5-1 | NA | TGCGCCAGTGCCACTGGACAGGGCGATGTGGAGACCCAGTACTTC | CASATGQGDVETQYF
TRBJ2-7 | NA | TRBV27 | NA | TGTGCCAGCAGTTTCCTGGACAGTAGGGGCTACGAGCAGTACTTC | CASSFLDSRGYEQYF
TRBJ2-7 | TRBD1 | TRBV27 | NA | TGTGCCAGCGGAATTTGGACAGGGGCGGGTGAGCAGTACTTC | CASGIWTGAGEQYF
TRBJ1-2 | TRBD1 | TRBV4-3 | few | TGCGCCAGCAGCCATATTGAACAGGGGTATGGCTACACCTTC | CASSHIEQGYGYTF
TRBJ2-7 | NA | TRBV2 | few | TGTGCCAGCAGTTCAAGCGGAGAGGCCTACGAGCAGTACTTC | CASSSSGEAYEQYF
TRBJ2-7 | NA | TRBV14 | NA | TGTGCCAGCAGCCAAGATAGGGGCAGTCAGCAGTACTTC | CASSQDRGSQQYF
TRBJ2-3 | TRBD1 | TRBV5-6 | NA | TGTGCCAGCAGCATAAGCGACAGGGCTCGTAATACAGATACGCAGTATTTT | CASSISDRARNTDTQYF
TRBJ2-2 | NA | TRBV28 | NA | TGTGCCAGCAGTTTAGGGCGGGAGAACACCGGGGAGCTGTTTTTT | CASSLGRENTGELFF
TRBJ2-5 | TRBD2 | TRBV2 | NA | TGTGCCAGCAGTGAAACCGGGACTAGCTCTTATGAGACCCAGTACTTC | CASSETGTSSYETQYF
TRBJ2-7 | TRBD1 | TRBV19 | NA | TGTGCCAGTAGTATTGGGGGACAGCTGCCCTACGAGCAGTACTTC | CASSIGGQLPYEQYF
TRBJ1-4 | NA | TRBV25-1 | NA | TGTGCCAGCAGTTACCTAGGCGGTGAAAAACTGTTTTTT | CASSYLGGEKLFF
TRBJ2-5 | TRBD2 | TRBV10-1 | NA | TGCGCCAGCAGTGGGTCCCTAGCGGAACAAGAGACCCAGTACTTC | CASSGSLAEQETQYF
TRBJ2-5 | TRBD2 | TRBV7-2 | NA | TGTGCCAGCAGCGGATCGAGCGGGATCCAAGAGACCCAGTACTTC | CASSGSSGIQETQYF
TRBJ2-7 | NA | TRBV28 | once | TGTGCCAGCAGTTATTCCGCGGGAGAGCAGTACTTC | CASSYSAGEQYF
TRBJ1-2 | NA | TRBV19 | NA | TGTGCCAGTAGTAGGGGCTTCGGCGGAGCTAACTATGGCTACACCTTC | CASSRGFGGANYGYTF
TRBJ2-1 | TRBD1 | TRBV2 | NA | TGTGCCAGCAGGGTAGACAGGGGGCTCCACAATGAGCAGTTCTTC | CASRVDRGLHNEQFF
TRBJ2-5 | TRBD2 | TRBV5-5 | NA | TGTGCCAGCAGCCCCGGTAGCGGGGTCCTCGGGACCCAGTACTTC | CASSPGSGVLGTQYF
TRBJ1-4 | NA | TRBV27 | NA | TGTGCCAGCTCGTGGTCCCGACTTAATGAAAAACTGTTTTTT | CASSWSRLNEKLFF
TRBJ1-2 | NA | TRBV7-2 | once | TGTGCCAGCAGCTTAGACGGCGGAAACTATGGCTACACCTTC | CASSLDGGNYGYTF
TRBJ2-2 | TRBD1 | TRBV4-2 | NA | TGTGCCAGCAGCCAAGATCGGGACAGGGGAAACACCGGGGAGCTGTTTTTT | CASSQDRDRGNTGELFF
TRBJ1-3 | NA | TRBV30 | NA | TGTGCCTGGAACAACGACAGAACGGGAAACACCATATATTTT | CAWNNDRTGNTIYF
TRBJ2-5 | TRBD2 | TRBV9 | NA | TGTGCCAGCAGCGTTCTAGCGGGGGTAAGGGAGACCCAGTACTTC | CASSVLAGVRETQYF
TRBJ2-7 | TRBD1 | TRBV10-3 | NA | TGTGCCACCCGGACAGGGAGCTCCTACGAGCAGTACTTC | CATRTGSSYEQYF
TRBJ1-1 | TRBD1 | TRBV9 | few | TGTGCCAGCAGCGACACAGGGGTCACTGAAGCTTTCTTT | CASSDTGVTEAFF
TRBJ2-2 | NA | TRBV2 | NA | TGTGCCAGCCAGTACGGAGACGGGTCCGGGGAGCTGTTTTTT | CASQYGDGSGELFF
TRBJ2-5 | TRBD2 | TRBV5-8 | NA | TGTGCCAGCAGCCTAGGACTAGCGGGAGGTATCCAAGAGACCCAGTACTTC | CASSLGLAGGIQETQYF
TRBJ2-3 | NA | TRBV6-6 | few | TGTGCCAGCAGTTACAGGTCGGGGATCACAGATACGCAGTATTTT | CASSYRSGITDTQYF
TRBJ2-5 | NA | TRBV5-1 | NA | TGCGCCAGCAGCTTGACAGGGCAAGGGGAGACCCAGTACTTC | CASSLTGQGETQYF
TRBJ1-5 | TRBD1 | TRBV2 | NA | TGTGCCAGCAGTTCTCATTCATCCGGGACAGGGAGCAATCAGCCCCAGCATTTT | CASSSHSSGTGSNQPQHF
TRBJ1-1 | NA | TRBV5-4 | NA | TGTGCCAGCAGCTTGGAGGGGGGGGCTGAAGCTTTCTTT | CASSLEGGAEAFF
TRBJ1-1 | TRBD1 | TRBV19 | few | TGTGCCAGCAAAACAGGGGGCAAAAAGTCCGGCACTGAAGCTTTCTTT | CASKTGGKKSGTEAFF
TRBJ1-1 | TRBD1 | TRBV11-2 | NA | TGTGCCAGCAGCTTAGTGTTAGGGACAGGACTGGGGAGCACTGAAGCTTTCTTT | CASSLVLGTGLGSTEAFF
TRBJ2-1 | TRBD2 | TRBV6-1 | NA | TGTGCCAGCACACTACCGAGCGGGAATGACAATGAGCAGTTCTTC | CASTLPSGNDNEQFF
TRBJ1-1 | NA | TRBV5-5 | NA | TGTGCCAGCAGCTTGTACTTAGATTGGTTCTTT | CASSLYLDWFF
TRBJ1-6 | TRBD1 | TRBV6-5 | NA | TGTGCCAGCAGCTCGGGACAGGGTGTCGCACCCCTCCACTTT | CASSSGQGVAPLHF
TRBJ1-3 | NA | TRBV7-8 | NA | TGTGCCAGCAGCTTATGGCAGGTCGGAAACACCATATATTTT | CASSLWQVGNTIYF